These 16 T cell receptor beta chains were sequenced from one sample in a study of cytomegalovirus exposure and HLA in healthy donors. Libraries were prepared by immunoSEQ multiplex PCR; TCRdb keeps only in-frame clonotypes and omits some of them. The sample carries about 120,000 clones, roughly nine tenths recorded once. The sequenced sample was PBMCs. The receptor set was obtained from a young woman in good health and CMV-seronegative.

CDR3 in amino acids: CAWEQGARNTIYF. DNA for the CDR3: TGTGCCTGGGAGCAGGGGGCTAGAAACACCATATATTTT. The rearrangement links TRBV30 to TRBJ1-3, with 8 bases lining up with TRBD1. The CDR3 has 13 amino acids. V lost 5 bases and J lost 5; bases outside the gene matches: 5. Germline CDR1 reads GTSNPN; CDR2 reads SVGIG (reference sequence).

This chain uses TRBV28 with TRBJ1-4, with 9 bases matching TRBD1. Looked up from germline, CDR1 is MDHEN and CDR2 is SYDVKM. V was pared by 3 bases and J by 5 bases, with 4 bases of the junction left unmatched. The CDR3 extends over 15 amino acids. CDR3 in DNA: TGTGCCAGCAGTTTCTCGGGACAGGGCAATGAAAAACTGTTTTTT. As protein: CASSFSGQGNEKLFF.

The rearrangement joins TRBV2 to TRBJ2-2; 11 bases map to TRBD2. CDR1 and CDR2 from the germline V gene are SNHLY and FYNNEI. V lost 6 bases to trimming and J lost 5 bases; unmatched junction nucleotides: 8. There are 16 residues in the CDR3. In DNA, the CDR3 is TGTGCCAGCAGCCCGACTAGCGGGATATTTACCGGGGAGCTGTTTTTT. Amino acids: CASSPTSGIFTGELFF.

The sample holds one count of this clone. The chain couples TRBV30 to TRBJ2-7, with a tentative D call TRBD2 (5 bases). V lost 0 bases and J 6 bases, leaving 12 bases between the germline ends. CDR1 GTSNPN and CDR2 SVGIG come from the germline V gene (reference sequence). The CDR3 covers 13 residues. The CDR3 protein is CAWSVQIRGEQYF. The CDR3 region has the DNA TGTGCCTGGAGTGTACAGATCCGGGGCGAGCAGTACTTC.

The CDR3 here is CASSLGRDTLSYGYTF. In DNA form, the CDR3 reads TGTGCCAGCAGTTTAGGCCGGGACACCCTAAGCTATGGCTACACCTTC. The V call is TRBV27, the J call TRBJ1-2; tentative D call: TRBD1 (6 bases). Trimming took 2 bases from V and 4 from J, leaving 17 bases between them. Per germline, CDR1 MNHEY and CDR2 SMNVEV (reference sequence). This CDR3 is 16 amino acids long.

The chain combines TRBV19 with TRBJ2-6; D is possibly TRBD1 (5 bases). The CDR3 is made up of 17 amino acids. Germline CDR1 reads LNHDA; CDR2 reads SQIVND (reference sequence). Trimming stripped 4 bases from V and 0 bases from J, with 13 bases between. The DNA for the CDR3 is TGTGCCAGTAGTAAGGGCCAGGGCCCCTCTGGGGCCAACGTCCTGACTTTC. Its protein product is CASSKGQGPSGANVLTF.

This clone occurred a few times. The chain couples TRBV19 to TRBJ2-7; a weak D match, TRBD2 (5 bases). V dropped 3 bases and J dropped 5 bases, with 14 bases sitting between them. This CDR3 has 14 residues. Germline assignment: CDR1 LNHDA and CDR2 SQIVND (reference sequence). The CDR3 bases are TGTGCCAGTAGTATTGACGGGATAGCGAACGAGCAGTACTTC. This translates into CASSIDGIANEQYF. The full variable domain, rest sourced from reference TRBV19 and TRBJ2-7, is DGGITQSPKYLFRKEGQNVTLSCEQNLNHDAMYWYRQDPGQGLRLIYYSQIVNDFQKGDIAEGYSVSREKKESFPLTVTSAQKNPTAFYLCASSIDGIANEQYFGPGTRLTVT.

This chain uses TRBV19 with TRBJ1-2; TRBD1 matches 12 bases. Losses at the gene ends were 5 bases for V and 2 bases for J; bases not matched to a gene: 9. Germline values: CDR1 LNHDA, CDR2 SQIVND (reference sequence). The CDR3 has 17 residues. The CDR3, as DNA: TGTGCCAGTAGTGCCGGGACAGGGGGCGCGGAGAACTATGGCTACACCTTC. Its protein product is CASSAGTGGAENYGYTF. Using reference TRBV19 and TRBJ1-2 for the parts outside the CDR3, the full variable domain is DGGITQSPKYLFRKEGQNVTLSCEQNLNHDAMYWYRQDPGQGLRLIYYSQIVNDFQKGDIAEGYSVSREKKESFPLTVTSAQKNPTAFYLCASSAGTGGAENYGYTFGSGTRLTVV.

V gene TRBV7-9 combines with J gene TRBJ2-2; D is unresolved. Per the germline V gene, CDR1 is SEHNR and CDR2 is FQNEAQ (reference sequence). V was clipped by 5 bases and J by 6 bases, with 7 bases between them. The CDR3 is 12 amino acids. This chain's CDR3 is CASSPRAGELFF. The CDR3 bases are TGTGCCAGCAGCCCCCGAGCCGGGGAGCTGTTTTTT.

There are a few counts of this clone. The CDR3 DNA sequence: TGCGCCAGCAGCTTGGACGGGGGATTACAGCCCCAGCATTTT. Its translation is CASSLDGGLQPQHF. The V call is TRBV5-1, the J call TRBJ1-5, with D tentatively TRBD1 (5 bases). The V gene's germline CDR1 is SGHRS and CDR2 YFSETQ. The CDR3 is made up of 14 amino acids. The V end lost 0 bases, the J end lost 7 bases, and 11 bases lay between the germline ends.

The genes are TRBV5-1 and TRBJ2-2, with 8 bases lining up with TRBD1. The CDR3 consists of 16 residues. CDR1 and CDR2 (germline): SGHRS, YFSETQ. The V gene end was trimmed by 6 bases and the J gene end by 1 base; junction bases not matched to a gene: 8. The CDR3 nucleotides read TGCGCCAGCACCCCCACTGGGACAGGGAACACCGGGGAGCTGTTTTTT. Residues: CASTPTGTGNTGELFF.

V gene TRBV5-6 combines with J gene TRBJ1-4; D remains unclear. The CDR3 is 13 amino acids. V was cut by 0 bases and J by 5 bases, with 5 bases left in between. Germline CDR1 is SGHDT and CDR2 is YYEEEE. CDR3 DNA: TGTGCCAGCAGCTTGGGCAGAAATGAAAAACTGTTTTTT. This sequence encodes CASSLGRNEKLFF.

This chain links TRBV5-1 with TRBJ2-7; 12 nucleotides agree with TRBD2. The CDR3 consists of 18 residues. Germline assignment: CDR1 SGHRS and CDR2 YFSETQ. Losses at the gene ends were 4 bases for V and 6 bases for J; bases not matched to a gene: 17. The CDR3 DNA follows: TGCGCCAGCAGCACCCTACCTAGCGGGAGGGGGTCGAGGGTCGAGCAGTACTTC. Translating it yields CASSTLPSGRGSRVEQYF.

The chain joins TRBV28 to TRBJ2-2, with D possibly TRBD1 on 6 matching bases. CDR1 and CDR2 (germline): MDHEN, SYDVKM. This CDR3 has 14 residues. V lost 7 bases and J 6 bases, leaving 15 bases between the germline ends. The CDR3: CASMGAPYPGELFF. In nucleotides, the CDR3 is TGTGCCAGCATGGGGGCACCGTACCCCGGGGAGCTGTTTTTT.

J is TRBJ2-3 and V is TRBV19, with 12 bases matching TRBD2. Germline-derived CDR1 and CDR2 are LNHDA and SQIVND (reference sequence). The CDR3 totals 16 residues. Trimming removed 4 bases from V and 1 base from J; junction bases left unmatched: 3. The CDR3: CASSTRLAGGTDTQYF. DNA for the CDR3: TGTGCCAGTAGTACCAGACTAGCGGGAGGCACAGATACGCAGTATTTT.

The CDR3 sequence is CASSFGLDGYTF. CDR3 coding DNA: TGTGCCAGCAGCTTCGGACTGGATGGCTACACCTTC. V gene TRBV11-2 combines with J gene TRBJ1-2; D uncertain. The CDR3 sequence is 12 residues long. V was clipped by 3 bases and J by 6 bases, with 8 bases between them. Germline CDR1 and CDR2: SGHAT and FQNNGV.